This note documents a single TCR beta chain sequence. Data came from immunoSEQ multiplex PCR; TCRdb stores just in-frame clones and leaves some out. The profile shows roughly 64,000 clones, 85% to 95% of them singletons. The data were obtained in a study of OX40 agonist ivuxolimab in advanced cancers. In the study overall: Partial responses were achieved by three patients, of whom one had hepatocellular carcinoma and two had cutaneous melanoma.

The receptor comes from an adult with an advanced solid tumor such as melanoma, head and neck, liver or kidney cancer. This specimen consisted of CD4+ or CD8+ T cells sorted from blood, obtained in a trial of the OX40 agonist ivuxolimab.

The CDR3 loop reads CASSTSRVGTMWYEQYF. The CDR3 nucleotides read TGTGCCAGCAGCACCTCGAGGGTTGGGACGATGTGGTACGAGCAGTACTTC. The chain couples TRBV2 to TRBJ2-7, with D perhaps given as TRBD1 or TRBD2 (5 bases each). CDR1 SNHLY and CDR2 FYNNEI come from the germline V gene. V lost 6 bases to trimming and J lost 4 bases, with 25 bases between them. The CDR3 has 17 residues.